The 28 T cell receptor beta chains below were found in one sample sequenced in a study of cytomegalovirus exposure and HLA in healthy donors. Primers for the PCR totalled 60 Vbeta and 13 Jbeta. The data were produced by immunoSEQ multiplex PCR, yet TCRdb's version contains in-frame clones alone and is incomplete. The sample includes about 140,000 clones, around four fifths of them seen just once. Material: PBMCs. All receptors come from a man aged 30-40 years in good health and CMV-seropositive.

V gene TRBV5-6 combines with J gene TRBJ2-3; no definite D call. This CDR3 spans 15 amino acids. Trimming shortened V by 3 bases and J by 0 bases, and 11 bases separated the two germline ends. Germline V CDR1 and CDR2: SGHDT, YYEEEE. The CDR3 DNA is TGTGCCAGCAGCTCCTTTTTAACTAGCACAGATACGCAGTATTTT. It yields the protein CASSSFLTSTDTQYF.

The chain recombines TRBV4-1 with TRBJ2-3, with 13 bases fitting TRBD2. The CDR3 runs 18 residues. V was clipped by 4 bases and J by 4 bases; unmatched bases: 11. Germline CDR1 is MGHRA and CDR2 is YSYEKL. The CDR3: CASSPELAGGPAADTQYF. The DNA of the CDR3 is TGCGCCAGCAGCCCAGAACTAGCGGGGGGGCCCGCGGCAGATACGCAGTATTTT.

J is TRBJ1-1 and V is TRBV6-6; D ambiguous. The V gene's germline CDR1 is MNHNY and CDR2 SVGAGI (reference sequence). The CDR3 sequence is 13 residues long. The germline V and J ends were trimmed by 5 bases and 1 base, with 8 bases remaining between them. The CDR3 sequence is CASSPQPNTEAFF. Here the CDR3 DNA reads TGTGCCAGCAGTCCACAGCCGAACACTGAAGCTTTCTTT.

To note about this clone: The junction does not match germline at one end; this may be a read error. Other DNA sequences in this sample translate to the same CDR3. The chain employs TRBV7-8 and TRBJ2-6; 9 positions agree with TRBD1. The CDR3 has 19 amino acids. From germline, CDR1 is SGHVS and CDR2 FQNEAQ. The DNA of the CDR3 is TGTGCCAGCAGCGCACCGCCCGGGACAGGGAGGTCTGGGGCCAACGTCCTGACCTTC. It is translated as CASSAPPGTGRSGANVLTF. Supplemented by reference TRBV7-8 and TRBJ2-6, the full variable domain reads GAGVSQSPRYKVAKRGQDVALRCDPISGHVSLFWYQQALGQGPEFLTYFQNEAQLDKSGLPSDRFFAERPEGSVSTLKIQRTQQEDSAVYLCASSAPPGTGRSGANVLTFGAGSRLTVL.

The chain links TRBV29-1 to TRBJ1-5, with D possibly matching TRBD1 (6 bases). This CDR3 comprises 13 residues. Trimming removed 7 bases from V and 6 bases from J, with 16 bases in between. Looked up from germline, CDR1 is SQVTM and CDR2 is ANQGSEA. CDR3 coding DNA: TGCAGCGCCACAGGGACGGGAGGTCAGCCCCAGCATTTT. Its protein is CSATGTGGQPQHF.

This clone was observed once. In DNA, the CDR3 is TGTGCCAGCATTGACAGGGGAGGGAAAGAGACCCAGTACTTC. Translation gives CASIDRGGKETQYF. The V gene is TRBV5-4, the J gene TRBJ2-5; D might be TRBD1 (8 bases). This CDR3 has 14 amino acids. V shed 6 bases and J shed 3 bases, with 15 bases lying between them. Per germline, CDR1 SGHNT and CDR2 YYREEE (reference sequence).

This clone has only a few counts. The chain has TRBV28 and TRBJ1-1; no clear D gene. The V gene lost 3 bases and the J gene lost 2 bases, with 7 bases spanning the gap. The CDR3 has 13 amino acids. Germline lookup yields CDR1 MDHEN and CDR2 SYDVKM. CDR3 coding DNA: TGTGCCAGCAGTTTCCCGCTAAACACTGAAGCTTTCTTT. Its translation: CASSFPLNTEAFF.

This clone was counted between two and nine times. This sequence joins TRBV28 and TRBJ2-7, with 12 positions matching TRBD2. The CDR3 has 14 amino acids. Germline values: CDR1 MDHEN, CDR2 SYDVKM. Losses at the gene ends were 6 bases for V and 3 bases for J; bases not matched to a gene: 3. The CDR3 here is CASSGTSGYYEQYF. The CDR3, as DNA: TGTGCCAGCAGCGGGACTAGCGGGTACTACGAGCAGTACTTC.

The rearrangement uses TRBV28 and TRBJ2-5, with D possibly TRBD2 on 7 matching bases. The CDR3 has 14 amino acids. Trimming pared 5 bases from V and 4 bases from J, leaving 14 bases between. CDR1 and CDR2 (germline): MDHEN, SYDVKM. As DNA, the CDR3 is TGTGCCAGCAGTAGGGGGGGGGCTCCAGAGACCCAGTACTTC. It codes for CASSRGGAPETQYF.

The chain has TRBV15 and TRBJ2-6, with D possibly matching TRBD2 (6 bases). With 3 bases removed from V and 0 bases from J, the gap between germline ends came to 6 bases. CDR3 size: 15 residues. Germline lookup yields CDR1 LNHNV and CDR2 YYDKDF (reference sequence). The CDR3, as DNA: TGTGCCACCAGCAGCGGGGGCTCTGGGGCCAACGTCCTGACTTTC. Its protein product is CATSSGGSGANVLTF.

The rearrangement uses TRBV9 and TRBJ2-1; TRBD1 aligns across 9 bases. Losses at the gene ends were 0 bases for V and 8 bases for J; bases not matched to a gene: 6. This CDR3 region has 15 residues. Germline CDR1 and CDR2: SGDLS and YYNGEE. The CDR3 DNA sequence: TGTGCCAGCAGCGTAGTAGACAGGGGGGCCCATGAGCAGTTCTTC. Translation gives CASSVVDRGAHEQFF.

J is TRBJ2-1 and V is TRBV11-2, with 8 bases that match TRBD2. There are 16 residues in the CDR3. V shed 4 bases, J shed 6 bases, and the junction held 11 bases outside the gene matches. Per the germline V gene, CDR1 is SGHAT and CDR2 is FQNNGV. CDR3 bases: TGTGCCAGCAGCTCTCCCGCGGGGGGTCAGGTCAATGAGCAGTTCTTC. Protein sequence: CASSSPAGGQVNEQFF.

The rearrangement uses TRBV13 and TRBJ2-1, with 11 positions matching TRBD2. CDR1 and CDR2 (germline): PRHDT, FYEKMQ (reference sequence). The CDR3 contains 16 residues. Trimming cost V 5 bases and J 9 bases; bases outside gene matches: 12. Here the CDR3 DNA reads TGTGCCAGCAGCCGAATACTAGCGGGAGTAGGGAGTGAGCAGTTCTTC. Its translation: CASSRILAGVGSEQFF.

V is TRBV28 and J is TRBJ1-2; D gene uncertain. The CDR3 spans 14 residues. The germline V gene has CDR1 MDHEN and CDR2 SYDVKM. The V end lost 6 bases, the J end lost 1 base, and 12 bases lay between the germline ends. The DNA for the CDR3 is TGTGCCAGCAGCCTCAGCCGGGTTAACTATGGCTACACCTTC. Protein: CASSLSRVNYGYTF.

This clone turned up a few times. V is TRBV4-2 and J is TRBJ2-3; 12 bases align to TRBD2. This CDR3 contains 19 residues. The germline CDR1 and CDR2 sequences are LGHNA and YNFKEQ. The V segment lost 1 base and the J segment 7 bases; nucleotides outside the gene matches: 15. The DNA of the CDR3 is TGTGCCAGCAGCCAAGTTCTAACCGCTAGCGGGGGGGTACTAAATACGCAGTATTTT. Translating it yields CASSQVLTASGGVLNTQYF.

The gene calls are TRBV9 and TRBJ2-6; 9 nucleotides align to TRBD1. This CDR3 has 17 amino acids. Germline-derived CDR1 and CDR2 are SGDLS and YYNGEE. V shed 2 bases, J shed 4 bases, and the junction held 7 bases outside the gene matches. In nucleotides, the CDR3 is TGTGCCAGCAGCGTCTGGGACAGGGCGATGGGGGCCAACGTCCTGACTTTC. Its protein product is CASSVWDRAMGANVLTF.

V gene TRBV2 combines with J gene TRBJ2-7; a possible D gene is TRBD1 (6 bases). The V and J ends lost 5 bases and 0 bases respectively, with 14 bases between them. Germline CDR1 is SNHLY and CDR2 is FYNNEI. The CDR3 is 15 residues long. In DNA, the CDR3 is TGTGCCAGCAGTCGAGACAGGAAAATCTCCTACGAGCAGTACTTC. It is translated as CASSRDRKISYEQYF.

About this clone: One end of the junction varies from germline; a read error may be responsible. Other DNA sequences in the same sample also yield this CDR3. This chain connects TRBV7-3 to TRBJ2-3; 13 bases align to TRBD2. The germline V gene has CDR1 SGHTA and CDR2 FQGTGA. The CDR3 is 16 residues long. CDR3 amino acids: CASSSGLAGRTDTQYF. The CDR3 DNA sequence: TGCGCCAGCAGCTCGGGACTAGCGGGGAGAACAGATACGCAGTATTTT.

In the case of this clone: The germline gene is not matched at one end of the junction; a read error may be the cause. The chain carries TRBV19 and TRBJ2-1, with D perhaps TRBD2 (7 bases). The CDR3 contains 13 residues. Germline CDR1 reads LNHDA; CDR2 reads SQIVND (reference sequence). The DNA of the CDR3 is TGTGCCAGTAGTATTGAGTCGGGGGGCCCACCGATCTTC. Translated, it gives CASSIESGGPPIF.

The V gene is TRBV28, the J gene TRBJ1-5; no clear D gene. The germline CDR1 and CDR2 sequences are MDHEN and SYDVKM. This CDR3 region has 14 residues. V was cut by 7 bases and J by 9 bases, with 19 bases left in between. CDR3 nucleotide sequence: TGTGCCAGCACCTTAGACCGGAGAGGGAGGCCCCAGCATTTT. Protein sequence: CASTLDRRGRPQHF.

This sequence joins TRBV27 and TRBJ2-2; 8 positions match TRBD1. The length of the CDR3 is 14 residues. V gave up 6 bases and J gave up 7 bases; unmatched junction bases: 7. Per germline, CDR1 MNHEY and CDR2 SMNVEV (reference sequence). The CDR3 spells CASRMDREGGELFF. CDR3 bases: TGTGCCAGCAGAATGGACAGGGAAGGCGGGGAGCTGTTTTTT.

This chain links TRBV2 with TRBJ2-1; 8 bases fit TRBD2. Germline loops: CDR1 SNHLY, CDR2 FYNNEI. With 7 bases clipped from V and 9 bases from J, the junction kept 11 bases outside the gene matches. The CDR3 length is 14 residues. Written as DNA, the CDR3 is TGTGCCAGCATCAGGGATAGCGGGATCCTTGAGCAGTTCTTC. It is translated as CASIRDSGILEQFF.

This rearrangement joins TRBV4-2 to TRBJ2-1, with TRBD2 identical over 10 bases. CDR1 is LGHNA, CDR2 YNFKEQ, per germline. The CDR3 contains 16 residues. The junction had 3 bases not matched to a gene; V was cut back by 2 bases and J by 2 bases. This chain's CDR3 is CASSQRTSGAYNEQFF. In nucleotides, the CDR3 is TGTGCCAGCAGCCAACGGACTAGCGGAGCCTACAATGAGCAGTTCTTC.

The chain carries TRBV5-4 and TRBJ1-4; 7 nucleotides line up with TRBD1. The CDR3 totals 14 residues. Germline trimming cut 4 bases from V and 8 bases from J; bases unmatched to any gene: 8. In germline, CDR1 is SGHNT, CDR2 YYREEE (reference sequence). CDR3 loop: CASSPGQVTEKLFF. CDR3 DNA sequence: TGTGCCAGCAGCCCAGGACAGGTGACCGAAAAACTGTTTTTT.

V is TRBV29-1 and J is TRBJ1-4; 11 positions match TRBD1. This CDR3 spans 14 amino acids. The V and J ends lost 2 bases and 7 bases, in that order; junction bases with no gene match: 3. Germline lookup yields CDR1 SQVTM and CDR2 ANQGSEA. CDR3 nucleotide sequence: TGCAGCGTTGAATTGGACAGGGGGCGTGAAAAACTGTTTTTT. This sequence encodes CSVELDRGREKLFF.

The gene calls are TRBV23-1 and TRBJ2-7; D is ambiguous. TRBV23-1 has ORF status, its function being uncertain. This CDR3 is 14 amino acids long. V shed 0 bases and J shed 2 bases, with 8 bases lying between them. DNA of the CDR3: TGCGCCAGCAGTCAATCCCCAGGCCCCTACGAGCAGTACTTC. It specifies CASSQSPGPYEQYF.

This clone has just a few counts. This chain joins TRBV28 and TRBJ2-7; 7 bases match TRBD1. Germline trimming cut 6 bases from V and 6 bases from J; bases unmatched to any gene: 11. This CDR3 is built from 14 residues. Germline V CDR1 and CDR2: MDHEN, SYDVKM. The DNA for the CDR3 is TGTGCCAGCAGGAGACAGGGACGGGCAGGCGAGCAGTACTTC. Its protein product is CASRRQGRAGEQYF.

V is TRBV28 and J is TRBJ1-5; a possible D gene is TRBD1 (6 bases). The ends were cut back, 3 bases at V and 11 bases at J, with 11 bases in the middle. The germline V gene encodes CDR1 MDHEN and CDR2 SYDVKM. The CDR3 sequence is 12 residues long. The CDR3 here is CASSFRGRSQHF. In DNA, the CDR3 is TGTGCCAGCAGTTTCAGGGGCAGGTCCCAGCATTTT.